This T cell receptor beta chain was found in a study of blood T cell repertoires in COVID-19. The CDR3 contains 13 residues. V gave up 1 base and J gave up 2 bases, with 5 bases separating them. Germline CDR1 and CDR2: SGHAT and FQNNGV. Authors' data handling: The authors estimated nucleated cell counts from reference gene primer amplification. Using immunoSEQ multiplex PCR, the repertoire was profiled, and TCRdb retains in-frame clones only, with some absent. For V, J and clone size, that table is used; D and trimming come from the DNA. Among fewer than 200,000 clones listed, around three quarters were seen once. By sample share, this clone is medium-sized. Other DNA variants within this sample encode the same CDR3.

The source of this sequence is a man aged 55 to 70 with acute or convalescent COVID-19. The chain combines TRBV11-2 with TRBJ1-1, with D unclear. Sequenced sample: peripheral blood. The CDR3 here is CASSLVENTEAFF. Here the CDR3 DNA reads TGTGCCAGCAGCTTAGTAGAAAACACTGAAGCTTTCTTT.